A single sample is the source of the 10 T cell receptor beta chains below, sequenced in a study of regulatory and conventional T cells in RAG deficiency. The assay was immunoSEQ multiplex PCR, and TCRdb's table has in-frame clones only and misses some. The sample yields roughly 28,000 clones, 85% to 95% seen once. Blood CD4+ CD25-high CD127-low regulatory T cells supplied the genomic DNA template. The same sample was also used in a study of regulatory T cells. From that study: Amplification used 52 TRBV primers and 13 TRBJ primers.

The material sequenced was Tregs sorted from blood. All receptors derive from a human donor in good health.

The chain combines TRBV11-2 with TRBJ2-7; no clear D. The CDR3 runs 15 residues. V gave up 5 bases and J gave up 0 bases, with 14 bases separating them. The germline V gene has CDR1 SGHAT and CDR2 FQNNGV. In nucleotides, the CDR3 is TGTGCCAGCAGCCTGAGTCAGGTTAGCTCCTACGAGCAGTACTTC. Its protein product is CASSLSQVSSYEQYF.

V gene TRBV19 combines with J gene TRBJ2-5, with a possible D match to TRBD2 (6 bases). Trimming stripped 0 bases from V and 5 bases from J, with 13 bases between. Germline V CDR1 and CDR2: LNHDA, SQIVND (reference sequence). This CDR3 is 15 amino acids long. For the CDR3, the DNA is TGTGCCAGTAGTATAGAGGGACTCAACGGTGAGACCCAGTACTTC. Protein product: CASSIEGLNGETQYF.

This chain joins TRBV5-4 and TRBJ1-1; D is ambiguous. Germline V CDR1 and CDR2: SGHNT, YYREEE (reference sequence). This CDR3 spans 13 amino acids. The germline V and J ends were trimmed by 0 bases and 1 base, with 4 bases remaining between them. The CDR3 DNA reads as TGTGCCAGCAGCTTGGTCCCGAACACTGAAGCTTTCTTT. Translated, it gives CASSLVPNTEAFF.

This chain connects TRBV19 to TRBJ1-5; D not resolved. This CDR3 contains 13 residues. V was shortened by 8 bases and J by 2 bases, with 10 bases between the two germline ends. Germline values: CDR1 LNHDA, CDR2 SQIVND (reference sequence). The CDR3 loop is CASGLGRNQPQHF. The CDR3 region has the DNA TGTGCCAGTGGCCTAGGGCGCAATCAGCCCCAGCATTTT.

The genes are TRBV7-8 and TRBJ1-2; possible D gene TRBD1, 5 bases. This CDR3 has 15 residues. The V and J ends lost 5 bases and 5 bases respectively, with 18 bases between them. CDR1 and CDR2 (germline): SGHVS, FQNEAQ. The CDR3 protein is CASSLRPRVGYGYTF. Here the CDR3 DNA reads TGTGCCAGCAGCCTCCGGCCCAGGGTGGGGTATGGCTACACCTTC.

The V and J genes are TRBV18 and TRBJ1-2; the match to TRBD1 covers 7 bases. Losses at the gene ends were 0 bases for V and 0 bases for J; bases not matched to a gene: 4. Germline V lookup: CDR1 KGHSH, CDR2 LQKENI. The CDR3 sequence is 16 residues long. CDR3 in amino acids: CASSPPLGTANYGYTF. As DNA, the CDR3 is TGTGCCAGCTCACCACCCCTTGGGACAGCTAACTATGGCTACACCTTC. Drawing the rest from reference TRBV18 and TRBJ1-2, the complete variable domain is NAGVMQNPRHLVRRRGQEARLRCSPMKGHSHVYWYRQLPEEGLKFMVYLQKENIIDESGMPKERFSAEFPKEGPSILRIQQVVRGDSAAYFCASSPPLGTANYGYTFGSGTRLTVV.

This clone occurred once. The gene calls are TRBV5-1 and TRBJ2-3; TRBD2 matches 9 bases. J lost 0 bases, V lost 1 base, and 6 bases had no gene match. From germline, CDR1 is SGHRS and CDR2 YFSETQ. This CDR3 is built from 17 residues. CDR3 DNA sequence: TGCGCCAGCAGCTTGCTAGCGGGGTTGCCTAGCACAGATACGCAGTATTTT. As protein: CASSLLAGLPSTDTQYF.

The J gene is TRBJ2-1, the V gene TRBV9; 10 positions agree with TRBD2. V gave up 2 bases and J gave up 9 bases; unmatched junction bases: 17. This CDR3 is 18 amino acids long. Germline assignment: CDR1 SGDLS and CDR2 YYNGEE. The CDR3 loop reads CASSVLSMSGGAYGEQFF. The CDR3 nucleotides are TGTGCCAGCAGCGTTCTTTCCATGAGCGGGGGGGCCTACGGTGAGCAGTTCTTC.

V and J are TRBV6-5 and TRBJ2-1, with D tentatively TRBD2 (5 bases). The germline gives CDR1 MNHEY, CDR2 SVGAGI. Trimming took 0 bases from V and 10 from J, leaving 16 bases between them. CDR3 length: 15 residues. This CDR3 is CASSYSPYGVAEQFF. DNA for the CDR3: TGTGCCAGCAGTTACTCGCCTTACGGGGTAGCGGAGCAGTTCTTC.

This rearrangement joins TRBV7-2 to TRBJ1-5; tentative D call: TRBD1 (5 bases). Germline V CDR1 and CDR2: SGHTA, FQGNSA. V was clipped by 6 bases and J by 9 bases, with 9 bases between them. The CDR3 runs 11 residues. Written as DNA, the CDR3 is TGTGCCAGCAGTTCAAGGGGGCCCCAGCATTTT. Protein sequence: CASSSRGPQHF.